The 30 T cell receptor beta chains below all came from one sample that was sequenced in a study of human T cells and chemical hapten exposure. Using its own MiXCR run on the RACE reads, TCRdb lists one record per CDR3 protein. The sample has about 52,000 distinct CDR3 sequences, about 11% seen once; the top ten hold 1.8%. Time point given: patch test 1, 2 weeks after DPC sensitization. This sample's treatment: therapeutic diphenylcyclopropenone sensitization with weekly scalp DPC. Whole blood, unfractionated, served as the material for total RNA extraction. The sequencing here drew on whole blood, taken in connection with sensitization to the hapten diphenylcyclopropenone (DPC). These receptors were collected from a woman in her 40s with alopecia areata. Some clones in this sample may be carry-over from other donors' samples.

The CDR3 nucleotides are TGTGCCAGCAGTAACGGACAGGGTCAAGTCTATGGCTACACCTTC. This gives the protein CASSNGQGQVYGYTF. V and J are TRBV12-3 or TRBV12-4 and TRBJ1-2; 8 nucleotides align to TRBD1. J was trimmed by 4 bases and V by 5 bases; bases with no gene match: 9. The CDR3 loop spans 15 amino acids.

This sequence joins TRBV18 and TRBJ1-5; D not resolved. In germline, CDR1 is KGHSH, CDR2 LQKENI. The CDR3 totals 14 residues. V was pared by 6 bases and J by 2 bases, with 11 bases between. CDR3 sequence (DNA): TGTGCCAGCTCGTTAGGATACGGCAATCAGCCCCAGCATTTT. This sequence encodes CASSLGYGNQPQHF.

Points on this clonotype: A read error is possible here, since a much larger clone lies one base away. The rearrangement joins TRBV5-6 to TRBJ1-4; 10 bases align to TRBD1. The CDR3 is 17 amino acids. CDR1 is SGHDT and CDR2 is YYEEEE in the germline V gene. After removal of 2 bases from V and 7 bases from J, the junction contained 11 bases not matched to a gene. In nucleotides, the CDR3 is TGTGCCAGCAGCTTCGGACAGGGGGATATTTCGGGTGAAAAACTGTTTTTT. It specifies CASSFGQGDISGEKLFF.

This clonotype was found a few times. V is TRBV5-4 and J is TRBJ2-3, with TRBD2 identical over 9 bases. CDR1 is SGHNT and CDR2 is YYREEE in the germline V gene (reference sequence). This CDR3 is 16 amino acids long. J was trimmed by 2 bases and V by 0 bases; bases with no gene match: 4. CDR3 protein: CASSLATSGPTDTQYF. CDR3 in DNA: TGTGCCAGCAGCTTGGCAACTAGCGGGCCCACAGATACGCAGTATTTT.

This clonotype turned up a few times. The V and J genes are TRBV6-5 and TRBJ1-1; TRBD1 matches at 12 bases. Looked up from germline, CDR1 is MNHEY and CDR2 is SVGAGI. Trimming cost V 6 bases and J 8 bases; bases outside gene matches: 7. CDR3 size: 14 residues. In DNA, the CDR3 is TGTGCCAGCAGATCGACCGGGACAGGGGGCGAAGCTTTCTTT. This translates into CASRSTGTGGEAFF.

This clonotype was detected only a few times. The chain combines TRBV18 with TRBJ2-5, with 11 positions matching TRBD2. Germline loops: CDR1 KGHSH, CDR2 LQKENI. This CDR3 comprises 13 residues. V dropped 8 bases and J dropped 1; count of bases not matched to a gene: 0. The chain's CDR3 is CASLAGGQETQYF. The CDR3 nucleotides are TGTGCCAGCCTAGCGGGGGGCCAAGAGACCCAGTACTTC.

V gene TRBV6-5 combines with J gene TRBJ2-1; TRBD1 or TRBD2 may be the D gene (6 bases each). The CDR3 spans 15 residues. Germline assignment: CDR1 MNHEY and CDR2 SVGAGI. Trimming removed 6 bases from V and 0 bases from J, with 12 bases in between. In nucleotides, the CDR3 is TGTGCCAGCAGCCCACAGGGAGGCTCCTACAATGAGCAGTTCTTC. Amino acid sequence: CASSPQGGSYNEQFF.

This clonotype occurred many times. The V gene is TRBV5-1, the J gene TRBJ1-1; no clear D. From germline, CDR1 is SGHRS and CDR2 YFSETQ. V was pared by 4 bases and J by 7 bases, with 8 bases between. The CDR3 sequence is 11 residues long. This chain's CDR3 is CASSPGNEAFF. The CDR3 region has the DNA TGCGCCAGCAGCCCGGGAAATGAAGCTTTCTTT.

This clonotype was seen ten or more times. CDR3 sequence: CASSEDVKYTDTQYF. In DNA, the CDR3 is TGTGCCAGCAGTGAAGACGTCAAATACACAGATACGCAGTATTTT. The chain uses TRBV2 and TRBJ2-3; D is unresolved. CDR1 SNHLY and CDR2 FYNNEI come from the germline V gene. The CDR3 covers 15 residues. With 1 base removed from V and 2 bases from J, the gap between germline ends came to 10 bases.

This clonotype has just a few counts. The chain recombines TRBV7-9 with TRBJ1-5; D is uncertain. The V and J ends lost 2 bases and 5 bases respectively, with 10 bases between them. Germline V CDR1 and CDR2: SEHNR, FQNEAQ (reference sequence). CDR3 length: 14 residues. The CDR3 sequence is CASSLLGLDQPQHF. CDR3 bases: TGTGCCAGCAGCTTACTGGGGTTGGATCAGCCCCAGCATTTT.

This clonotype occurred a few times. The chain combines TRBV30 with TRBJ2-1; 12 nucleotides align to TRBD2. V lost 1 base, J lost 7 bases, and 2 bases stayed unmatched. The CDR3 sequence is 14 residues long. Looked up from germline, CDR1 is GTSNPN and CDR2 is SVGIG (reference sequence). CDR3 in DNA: TGTGCCTGGAGTGAGACTAGCGGGAGAAATGAGCAGTTCTTC. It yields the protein CAWSETSGRNEQFF.

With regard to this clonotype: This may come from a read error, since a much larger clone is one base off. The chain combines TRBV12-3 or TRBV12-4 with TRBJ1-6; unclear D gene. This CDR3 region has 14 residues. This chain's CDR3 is CANSLRQDQSPLHF. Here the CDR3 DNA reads TGTGCCAACAGTTTACGGCAGGATCAATCACCCCTCCACTTT.

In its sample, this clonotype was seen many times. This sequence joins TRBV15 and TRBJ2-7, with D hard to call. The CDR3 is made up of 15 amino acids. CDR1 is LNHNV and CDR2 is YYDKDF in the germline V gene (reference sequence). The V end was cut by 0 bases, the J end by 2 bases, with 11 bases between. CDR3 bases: TGTGCCACCAGCAGAGATAACCCGGGCCCCTACGAGCAGTACTTC. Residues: CATSRDNPGPYEQYF.

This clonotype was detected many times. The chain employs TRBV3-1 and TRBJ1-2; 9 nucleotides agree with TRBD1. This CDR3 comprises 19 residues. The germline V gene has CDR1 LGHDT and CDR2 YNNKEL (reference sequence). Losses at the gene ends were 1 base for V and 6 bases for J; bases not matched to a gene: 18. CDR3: CASSQVISTPGTGKHGYTF. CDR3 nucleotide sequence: TGTGCCAGCAGCCAAGTCATCTCTACACCCGGGACAGGGAAACATGGCTACACCTTC.

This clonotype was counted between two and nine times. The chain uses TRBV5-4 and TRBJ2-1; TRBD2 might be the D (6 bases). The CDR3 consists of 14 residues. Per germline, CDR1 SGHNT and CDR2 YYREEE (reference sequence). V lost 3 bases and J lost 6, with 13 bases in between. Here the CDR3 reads CASSWRGPLNEQFF. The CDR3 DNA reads TGTGCCAGCAGCTGGAGGGGCCCGCTCAATGAGCAGTTCTTC.

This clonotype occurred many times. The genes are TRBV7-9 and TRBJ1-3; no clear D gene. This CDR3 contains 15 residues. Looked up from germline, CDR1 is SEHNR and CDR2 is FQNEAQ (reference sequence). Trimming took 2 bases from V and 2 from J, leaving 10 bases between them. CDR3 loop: CASSLRESPGNTIYF. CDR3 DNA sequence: TGTGCCAGCAGCTTACGGGAGAGCCCTGGAAACACCATATATTTT.

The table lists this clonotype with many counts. The CDR3 loop reads CSVEAQKNYGYTF. The CDR3 nucleotides are TGCAGCGTTGAAGCACAGAAAAACTATGGCTACACCTTC. V and J are TRBV29-1 and TRBJ1-2; D is unresolved. Trimming left V 1 base short and J 2 bases short, with 8 bases between. CDR1 is SQVTM, CDR2 ANQGSEA, per germline. The CDR3 runs to 13 residues.

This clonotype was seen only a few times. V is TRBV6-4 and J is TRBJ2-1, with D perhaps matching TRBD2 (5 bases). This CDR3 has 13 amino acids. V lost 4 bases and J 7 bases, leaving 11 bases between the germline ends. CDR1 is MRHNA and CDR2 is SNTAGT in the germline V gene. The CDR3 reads CASSALEGNEQFF. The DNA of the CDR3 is TGTGCCAGCAGTGCTCTAGAGGGTAATGAGCAGTTCTTC.

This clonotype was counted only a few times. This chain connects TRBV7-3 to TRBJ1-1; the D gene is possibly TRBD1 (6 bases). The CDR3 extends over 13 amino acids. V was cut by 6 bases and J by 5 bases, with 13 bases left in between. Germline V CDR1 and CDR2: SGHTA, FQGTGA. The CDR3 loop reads CASSTGTGTEAFF. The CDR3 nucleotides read TGTGCCAGCAGTACAGGGACGGGAACTGAAGCTTTCTTT.

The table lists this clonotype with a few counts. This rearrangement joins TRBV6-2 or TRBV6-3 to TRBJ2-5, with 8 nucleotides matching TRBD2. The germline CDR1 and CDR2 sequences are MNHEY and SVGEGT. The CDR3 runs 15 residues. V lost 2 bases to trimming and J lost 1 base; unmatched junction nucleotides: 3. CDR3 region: CASSYAGTSQETQYF. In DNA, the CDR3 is TGTGCCAGCAGTTACGCCGGGACTAGCCAAGAGACCCAGTACTTC.

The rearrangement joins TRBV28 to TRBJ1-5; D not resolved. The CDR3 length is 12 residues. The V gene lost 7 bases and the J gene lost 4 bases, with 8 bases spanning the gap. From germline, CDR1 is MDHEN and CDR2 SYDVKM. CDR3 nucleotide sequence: TGTGCCAGCAAGGGTACGAATCAGCCCCAGCATTTT. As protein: CASKGTNQPQHF.

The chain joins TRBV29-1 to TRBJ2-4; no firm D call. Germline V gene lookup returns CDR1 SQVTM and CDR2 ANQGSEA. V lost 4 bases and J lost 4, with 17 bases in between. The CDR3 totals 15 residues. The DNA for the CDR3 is TGCAGCGTTGTCCCCCCCTCTACGGAGAAAAACATTCAGTACTTC. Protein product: CSVVPPSTEKNIQYF.

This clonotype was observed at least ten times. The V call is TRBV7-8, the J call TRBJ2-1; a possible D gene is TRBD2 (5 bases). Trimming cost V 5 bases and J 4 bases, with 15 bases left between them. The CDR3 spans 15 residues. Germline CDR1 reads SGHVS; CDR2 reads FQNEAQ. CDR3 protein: CASSPTEPGYNEQFF. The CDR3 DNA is TGTGCCAGCAGCCCTACAGAACCGGGGTACAATGAGCAGTTCTTC.

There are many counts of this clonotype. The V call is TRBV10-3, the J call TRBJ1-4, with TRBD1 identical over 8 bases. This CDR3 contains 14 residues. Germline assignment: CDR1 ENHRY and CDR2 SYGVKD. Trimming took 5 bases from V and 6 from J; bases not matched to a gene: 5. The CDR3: CAISSQTGDEKLFF. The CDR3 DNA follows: TGTGCCATCAGTTCCCAGACAGGGGATGAAAAACTGTTTTTT.

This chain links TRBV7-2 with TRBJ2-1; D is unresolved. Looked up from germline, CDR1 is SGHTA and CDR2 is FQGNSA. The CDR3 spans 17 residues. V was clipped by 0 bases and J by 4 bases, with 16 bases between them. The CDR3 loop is CASSLAGRVSSYNEQFF. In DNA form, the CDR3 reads TGTGCCAGCAGCTTAGCGGGCAGAGTATCAAGTTACAATGAGCAGTTCTTC.

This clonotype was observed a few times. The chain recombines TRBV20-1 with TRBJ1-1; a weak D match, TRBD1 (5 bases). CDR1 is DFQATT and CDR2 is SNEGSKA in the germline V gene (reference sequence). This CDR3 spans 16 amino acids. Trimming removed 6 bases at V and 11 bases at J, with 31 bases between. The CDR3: CSASPQGTGPRRSAFF. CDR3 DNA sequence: TGCAGTGCCTCCCCGCAAGGGACGGGACCGAGACGAAGTGCTTTCTTT.

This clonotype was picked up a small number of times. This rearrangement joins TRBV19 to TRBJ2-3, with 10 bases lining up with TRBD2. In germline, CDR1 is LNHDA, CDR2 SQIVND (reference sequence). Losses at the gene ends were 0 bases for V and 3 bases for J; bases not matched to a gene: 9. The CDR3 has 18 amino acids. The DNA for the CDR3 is TGTGCCAGTAGTATAGATTCCGGGACTAGCGACAGGACAGATACGCAGTATTTT. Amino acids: CASSIDSGTSDRTDTQYF.

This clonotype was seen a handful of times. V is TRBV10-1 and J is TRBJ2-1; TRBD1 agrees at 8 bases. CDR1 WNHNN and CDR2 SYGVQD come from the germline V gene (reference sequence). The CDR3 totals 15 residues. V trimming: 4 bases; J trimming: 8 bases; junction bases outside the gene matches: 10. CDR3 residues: CASSVSSGGWDEQFF. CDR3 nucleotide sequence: TGCGCCAGCAGTGTATCCTCAGGGGGCTGGGATGAGCAGTTCTTC.

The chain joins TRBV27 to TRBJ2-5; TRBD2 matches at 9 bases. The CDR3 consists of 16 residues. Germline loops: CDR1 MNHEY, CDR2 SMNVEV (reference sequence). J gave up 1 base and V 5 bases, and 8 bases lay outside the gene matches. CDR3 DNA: TGTGCCAGCAGTCCCCCCACTAGCGGGTCCCAAGAGACCCAGTACTTC. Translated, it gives CASSPPTSGSQETQYF.

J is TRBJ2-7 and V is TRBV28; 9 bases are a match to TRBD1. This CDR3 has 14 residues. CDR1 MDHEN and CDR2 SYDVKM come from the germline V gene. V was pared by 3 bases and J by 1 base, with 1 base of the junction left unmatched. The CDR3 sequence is CASSLTGGSYEQYF. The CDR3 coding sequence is TGTGCCAGCAGTTTGACAGGGGGATCCTACGAGCAGTACTTC.